Below are 27 T cell receptor beta chains sequenced from a single sample in a study of cytomegalovirus exposure and HLA in healthy donors. The repertoire was sequenced with immunoSEQ multiplex PCR; TCRdb's copy has only in-frame clones and lacks some. The sample holds under 300,000 clones, around 85% seen once. The sequencing sample was made of PBMCs. The source is a woman in her twenties or thirties in good health and CMV-seropositive.

This clone was recorded only once. The V gene is TRBV6-1, the J gene TRBJ2-7; D is uncertain. V shed 6 bases and J shed 2 bases, with 8 bases lying between them. CDR1 is MNHNS, CDR2 SASEGT, per germline. The CDR3 contains 12 residues. CDR3 in amino acids: CASSLYPYEQYF. The CDR3, as DNA: TGTGCCAGCAGCCTTTATCCCTACGAGCAGTACTTC.

This clone was seen more than once but under ten times. One end of the junction is discordant with germline, which a read error may explain. This sequence joins TRBV20-1 and TRBJ2-7; D is ambiguous. There are 11 residues in the CDR3. CDR1 is DFQATT, CDR2 SNEGSKA, per germline (reference sequence). CDR3 coding DNA: TGCAGTGCCAGAGACCTCTCCGAGCAGTACTTC. Translation gives CSARDLSEQYF.

This chain links TRBV27 with TRBJ2-3, with 8 bases lining up with TRBD2. Germline V gene sequence: CDR1 MNHEY, CDR2 SMNVEV (reference sequence). With 6 bases clipped from V and 2 bases from J, the junction kept 7 bases outside the gene matches. The CDR3 runs 15 residues. CDR3: CASRRREGYTDTQYF. CDR3 nucleotides: TGTGCCAGCAGAAGACGGGAGGGGTACACAGATACGCAGTATTTT.

This clone came up once. This chain uses TRBV29-1 with TRBJ2-7, with 12 bases matching TRBD2. This CDR3 is 14 amino acids long. Germline lookup yields CDR1 SQVTM and CDR2 ANQGSEA. Trimming removed 6 bases from V and 4 bases from J; junction bases left unmatched: 7. The CDR3 region is CSVSGLAGPYEQYF. In nucleotides, the CDR3 is TGCAGCGTCTCTGGACTAGCGGGACCTTACGAGCAGTACTTC.

V usage is TRBV5-1 and J usage is TRBJ2-7; 9 bases match TRBD1. CDR3 length: 14 amino acids. CDR1 SGHRS and CDR2 YFSETQ come from the germline V gene. Germline trimming cut 8 bases from V and 3 bases from J; bases unmatched to any gene: 9. The CDR3 sequence: CASRTGAAGYEQYF. CDR3 nucleotide sequence: TGCGCCAGTAGGACAGGGGCTGCAGGCTACGAGCAGTACTTC.

The V call is TRBV10-3, the J call TRBJ2-7; no clear D gene. V gave up 2 bases and J gave up 0 bases, with 23 bases separating them. From germline, CDR1 is ENHRY and CDR2 SYGVKD. This CDR3 has 19 amino acids. CDR3 protein: CAISEPIGSSRYSSYEQYF. The CDR3 coding sequence is TGTGCCATCAGTGAGCCTATCGGTTCGAGCAGATACAGCTCCTACGAGCAGTACTTC.

The rearrangement uses TRBV11-2 and TRBJ2-7; D is unclear. There are 12 residues in the CDR3. The germline CDR1 and CDR2 sequences are SGHAT and FQNNGV. The V gene lost 2 bases and the J gene lost 5 bases, with 7 bases spanning the gap. The CDR3 spells CASSLQVDEQYF. The CDR3 coding sequence is TGTGCCAGCAGCTTACAGGTTGACGAGCAGTACTTC. The variable domain in full, with the rest retrieved from reference TRBV11-2 and TRBJ2-7, is EAGVAQSPRYKIIEKRQSVAFWCNPISGHATLYWYQQILGQGPKLLIQFQNNGVVDDSQLPKDRFSAERLKGVDSTLKIQPAKLEDSAVYLCASSLQVDEQYFGPGTRLTVT.

The genes are TRBV18 and TRBJ1-3; 12 nucleotides agree with TRBD1. The V segment lost 4 bases and the J segment 3 bases; nucleotides outside the gene matches: 4. Germline CDR1 and CDR2: KGHSH and LQKENI. The CDR3 consists of 16 residues. Here the CDR3 reads CASSLGQGAGGNTIYF. The CDR3 region has the DNA TGTGCCAGCTCACTGGGACAGGGGGCAGGTGGAAACACCATATATTTT. Complete variable domain (other parts from reference TRBV18 and TRBJ1-3): NAGVMQNPRHLVRRRGQEARLRCSPMKGHSHVYWYRQLPEEGLKFMVYLQKENIIDESGMPKERFSAEFPKEGPSILRIQQVVRGDSAAYFCASSLGQGAGGNTIYFGEGSWLTVV.

The rearrangement links TRBV12-5 to TRBJ2-3; D gene ambiguous. V lost 3 bases and J lost 0, with 4 bases in between. Germline CDR1 reads LGHNT; CDR2 reads FRNRAP. CDR3 length: 13 amino acids. CDR3 protein: CASGFQSTDTQYF. The CDR3 DNA sequence: TGTGCTAGTGGTTTCCAAAGCACAGATACGCAGTATTTT.

The chain couples TRBV7-8 to TRBJ2-3; 8 nucleotides match TRBD2. Germline values: CDR1 SGHVS, CDR2 FQNEAQ. Trimming at V came to 6 bases and at J to 2 bases, leaving 7 bases not matched to a gene. The CDR3 length is 15 residues. The CDR3: CASRTLAGYTDTQYF. In nucleotides, the CDR3 is TGTGCCAGCAGAACCTTAGCGGGGTACACAGATACGCAGTATTTT.

CDR3: CASSLPGQALGYTF. In DNA, the CDR3 is TGTGCCAGCAGCCTACCGGGACAGGCTTTAGGCTACACCTTC. The J gene is TRBJ1-2, the V gene TRBV7-8, with 8 bases matching TRBD1. The V gene's germline CDR1 is SGHVS and CDR2 FQNEAQ. This CDR3 is 14 amino acids long. V was pared by 5 bases and J by 8 bases, with 10 bases of the junction left unmatched.

This clone was observed a few times. The J gene is TRBJ1-2, the V gene TRBV7-9, with D maybe TRBD1 (6 bases). The germline V gene has CDR1 SEHNR and CDR2 FQNEAQ (reference sequence). The CDR3 covers 15 residues. Trimming stripped 3 bases from V and 6 bases from J, with 17 bases between. The CDR3 is CASSFRDTPRDGYTF. CDR3 DNA: TGTGCCAGCAGCTTCCGGGACACCCCCCGAGATGGCTACACCTTC.

The CDR3 here is CASSLGLALGTGELFF. DNA for the CDR3: TGCGCCAGCAGCTTGGGACTAGCATTGGGCACCGGGGAGCTGTTTTTT. This chain joins TRBV5-1 and TRBJ2-2, with 7 nucleotides matching TRBD2. CDR1 is SGHRS, CDR2 YFSETQ, per germline. This CDR3 is 16 amino acids long. J was trimmed by 4 bases and V by 0 bases; bases with no gene match: 6.

The chain employs TRBV27 and TRBJ2-1; 12 bases align to TRBD2. The ends lost 6 bases at V and 6 bases at J; junction bases unmatched: 12. From germline, CDR1 is MNHEY and CDR2 SMNVEV (reference sequence). The CDR3 sequence is 17 residues long. As DNA, the CDR3 is TGTGCCAGCAGGAGTAGACGGACTAGCGGGGCTGTCAATGAGCAGTTCTTC. Protein: CASRSRRTSGAVNEQFF.

The rearrangement joins TRBV29-1 to TRBJ2-7, with 10 bases identical to TRBD2. Unmatched junction bases numbered 6, after V lost 7 bases and J lost 6 bases. Germline-derived CDR1 and CDR2 are SQVTM and ANQGSEA. This CDR3 region has 12 residues. CDR3 sequence reads: CSAGLAESEQYF. The CDR3 DNA sequence: TGCAGCGCCGGACTAGCGGAGTCCGAGCAGTACTTC.

The V and J genes are TRBV5-1 and TRBJ2-1; 9 bases map to TRBD1. The CDR3 covers 14 residues. J gave up 7 bases and V 6 bases, and 8 bases lay outside the gene matches. Germline V gene lookup returns CDR1 SGHRS and CDR2 YFSETQ. The CDR3 protein is CASTTDRGMNEQFF. CDR3 DNA sequence: TGCGCCAGCACCACAGACAGGGGGATGAATGAGCAGTTCTTC.

This clone was counted many times. The V call is TRBV5-1, the J call TRBJ2-3, with 7 positions matching TRBD2. Per germline, CDR1 SGHRS and CDR2 YFSETQ. CDR3 size: 15 residues. V trimming: 5 bases; J trimming: 0 bases; junction bases outside the gene matches: 6. The CDR3 DNA reads as TGCGCCAGCAGGGATCCTAGCGGTAGCACAGATACGCAGTATTTT. Its protein product is CASRDPSGSTDTQYF.

This chain connects TRBV15 to TRBJ1-2, with D unclear. CDR3 length: 14 residues. Germline V gives CDR1 LNHNV, CDR2 YYDKDF (reference sequence). Trimming stripped 5 bases from V and 5 bases from J, with 15 bases between. CDR3 nucleotide sequence: TGTGCCACCAGCTCCTGGGGAGGCGCTTATGGCTACACCTTC. Its protein is CATSSWGGAYGYTF.

The chain links TRBV28 to TRBJ1-4, with 11 bases identical to TRBD1. With 6 bases clipped from V and 8 bases from J, the junction kept 5 bases outside the gene matches. The V gene's germline CDR1 is MDHEN and CDR2 SYDVKM. The CDR3 has 14 residues. DNA of the CDR3: TGTGCCAGCAGGCGGACAGGGGGCCTCGAAAAACTGTTTTTT. This translates into CASRRTGGLEKLFF. Complete variable domain (other parts from reference TRBV28 and TRBJ1-4): DVKVTQSSRYLVKRTGEKVFLECVQDMDHENMFWYRQDPGLGLRLIYFSYDVKMKEKGDIPEGYSVSREKKERFSLILESASTNQTSMYLCASRRTGGLEKLFFGSGTQLSVL.

This CDR3 reads CASSLDQGDEQFF. As DNA, the CDR3 is TGCGCCAGCAGCTTGGACCAGGGCGATGAGCAGTTCTTC. The chain recombines TRBV5-1 with TRBJ2-1, with D perhaps TRBD1 (5 bases). Trimming pared 0 bases from V and 8 bases from J, leaving 9 bases between. This CDR3 contains 13 residues. The germline CDR1 and CDR2 sequences are SGHRS and YFSETQ.

V gene TRBV28 combines with J gene TRBJ1-2; 7 bases line up with TRBD1. The CDR3 contains 14 residues. Germline V lookup: CDR1 MDHEN, CDR2 SYDVKM. Unmatched junction bases numbered 9, after V lost 5 bases and J lost 6 bases. The chain's CDR3 is CASSPLAGGHGYTF. The DNA for the CDR3 is TGTGCCAGCAGTCCTCTGGCAGGGGGACATGGCTACACCTTC.

This rearrangement joins TRBV30 to TRBJ2-5; 12 bases fit TRBD2. J lost 4 bases, V lost 7 bases, and 4 bases had no gene match. CDR3 length equals 13 residues. Per germline, CDR1 GTSNPN and CDR2 SVGIG (reference sequence). CDR3 nucleotides: TGTGCCTATACGACTAGCGGGAGAGAGACCCAGTACTTC. Its translation is CAYTTSGRETQYF.

The chain combines TRBV29-1 with TRBJ1-4; tentatively, D is TRBD1 (6 bases). The length of the CDR3 is 14 residues. The V gene lost 3 bases and the J gene lost 8 bases, with 16 bases spanning the gap. CDR1 and CDR2 (germline): SQVTM, ANQGSEA. The CDR3 DNA reads TGCAGCGTTGACATGGACAGATCGGGAGAAAAACTGTTTTTT. Its protein is CSVDMDRSGEKLFF.

The chain is built from TRBV6-1 and TRBJ1-5; D gene uncertain. CDR1 MNHNS and CDR2 SASEGT come from the germline V gene. The V gene lost 8 bases and the J gene lost 0 bases, with 11 bases spanning the gap. The CDR3 is 14 residues long. CDR3 amino acids: CASDEGYSNQPQHF. CDR3 coding DNA: TGTGCCAGCGACGAGGGATATAGCAATCAGCCCCAGCATTTT.

This CDR3 is CASSPLSSGDEQYF. CDR3 nucleotides: TGTGCCAGCTCACCACTTTCTAGCGGCGACGAGCAGTACTTC. The chain carries TRBV18 and TRBJ2-7, with TRBD2 matching over 7 bases. Looked up from germline, CDR1 is KGHSH and CDR2 is LQKENI. The CDR3 extends over 14 amino acids. The trim removed 1 base at V and 5 bases at J, leaving 5 bases unmatched.

The chain recombines TRBV7-9 with TRBJ1-1; D not resolved. The CDR3 sequence is 13 residues long. V gave up 6 bases and J gave up 8 bases, with 16 bases separating them. The germline V gene has CDR1 SEHNR and CDR2 FQNEAQ (reference sequence). CDR3 sequence (DNA): TGTGCCAGCAGAACACAAACAACATGGGAAGCTTTCTTT. This codes for CASRTQTTWEAFF.

This CDR3 reads CASSQDFAGSTGPQHF. In DNA form, the CDR3 reads TGCGCCAGCAGCCAAGATTTTGCCGGGTCTACGGGGCCCCAGCATTTT. This chain joins TRBV4-1 and TRBJ1-5; D gene unclear. Trimming removed 0 bases from V and 9 bases from J, with 18 bases in between. Per the germline V gene, CDR1 is MGHRA and CDR2 is YSYEKL. The CDR3 runs 16 residues.